One and the same sample provided the 11 T cell receptor beta chains below, sequenced in a study of T-cell reconstitution after alpha-beta-depleted transplantation in children. Molecular barcoding with unique molecular identifiers was used for the TCRbeta library. TCRdb analysed the PCR reads with MiXCR anew, one entry per CDR3 protein. The data show approximately 300,000 distinct CDR3 sequences, with around 10% seen just once and over 6% held by the top ten. The sequenced sample was PBMCs, obtained before TCRalphabeta/CD19-depleted stem cell transplant. The receptors were gathered from a boy in the first two years of life with acute myeloid leukemia, due to receive a stem cell transplant.

This chain uses TRBV3-1 with TRBJ2-5; 10 bases are a match to TRBD2. Germline CDR1 is LGHDT and CDR2 is YNNKEL (reference sequence). V shed 0 bases and J 5 bases; nucleotides not matched to a gene: 15. There are 19 residues in the CDR3. The CDR3 sequence: CASSQEGLAGANPPETQYF. The CDR3 nucleotides are TGTGCCAGCAGCCAAGAAGGCCTAGCGGGGGCCAATCCGCCCGAGACCCAGTACTTC.

Turning to this clonotype: A read error may be the cause here, since a much bigger clone is one base away. The chain uses TRBV2 and TRBJ2-7; D unclear. Germline assignment: CDR1 SNHLY and CDR2 FYNNEI. This CDR3 comprises 10 residues. The chain's CDR3 is CASREEEQYF. In DNA, the CDR3 is TGTGCCAGCAGGGAAGAAGAGCAGTACTTC.

This clonotype has a count of ten or more. The chain carries TRBV5-6 and TRBJ1-5; maybe TRBD1 (6 bases). Trimming took off 2 bases at V and 5 bases at J, with 11 bases between the two ends. CDR3 length equals 14 residues. The germline V gene has CDR1 SGHDT and CDR2 YYEEEE. In DNA form, the CDR3 reads TGTGCCAGCAGCTTAGGGGGTGTCTATCAGCCCCAGCATTTT. Its translation is CASSLGGVYQPQHF.

This clonotype appeared many times. This chain connects TRBV12-3 or TRBV12-4 to TRBJ2-1; 9 bases are a match to TRBD1. The CDR3 is 17 residues long. Trimming cost V 6 bases and J 5 bases; bases outside gene matches: 14. CDR3: CASSPPWGRDRDNEQFF. The CDR3 DNA follows: TGTGCCAGCAGCCCCCCCTGGGGCCGGGACAGGGACAATGAGCAGTTCTTC.

This clonotype was seen ten or more times. V gene TRBV2 combines with J gene TRBJ2-5, with D unresolved. In germline, CDR1 is SNHLY, CDR2 FYNNEI. Trimming took 6 bases from V and 2 from J, leaving 7 bases between them. The CDR3 totals 12 residues. The chain's CDR3 is CASSQSQETQYF. CDR3 nucleotide sequence: TGTGCCAGCAGCCAGTCTCAAGAGACCCAGTACTTC.

In its sample, this clonotype was seen a few times. V usage is TRBV6-2 or TRBV6-3 and J usage is TRBJ2-5; D is unclear. V was clipped by 2 bases and J by 2 bases, with 9 bases between them. This CDR3 spans 14 amino acids. In germline, CDR1 is MNHEY, CDR2 SVGEGT. The CDR3 loop is CASSYGITQETQYF. CDR3 nucleotides: TGTGCCAGCAGTTACGGGATAACTCAAGAGACCCAGTACTTC.

There are many counts of this clonotype. The CDR3 nucleotides read TGTGCCAGCAGCCAAAGCGGGGCTTACAATGAGCAGTTCTTC. This encodes CASSQSGAYNEQFF. The genes are TRBV7-3 and TRBJ2-1; 7 bases fit TRBD2. The CDR3 extends over 14 amino acids. J gave up 4 bases and V 5 bases, and 5 bases lay outside the gene matches. Germline lookup yields CDR1 SGHTA and CDR2 FQGTGA.

The sample holds many counts of this clonotype. The chain recombines TRBV24-1 with TRBJ2-7; 10 positions match TRBD2. The CDR3 consists of 15 residues. Germline CDR1 KGHDR, CDR2 SFDVKD. Germline trimming cut 5 bases from V and 7 bases from J; bases unmatched to any gene: 10. Written as DNA, the CDR3 is TGTGCCACCAGTGCCAACCTAGCGGGAGTTTGGGAGCAGTACTTC. Encoded protein: CATSANLAGVWEQYF.

This clonotype appeared many times. The V and J genes are TRBV28 and TRBJ2-1; weak D call: TRBD1 (5 bases). CDR1 and CDR2 from the germline V gene are MDHEN and SYDVKM. V dropped 3 bases and J dropped 5 bases, with 11 bases sitting between them. The CDR3 is made up of 14 amino acids. DNA for the CDR3: TGTGCCAGCAGTTTCGTTTACAGGCACAATGAGCAGTTCTTC. This sequence encodes CASSFVYRHNEQFF.

This clonotype was found many times. The rearrangement joins TRBV9 to TRBJ2-3, with D perhaps given as TRBD1 or TRBD2 (6 bases each). The germline V and J ends were trimmed by 6 bases and 2 bases, with 19 bases remaining between them. There are 16 residues in the CDR3. From germline, CDR1 is SGDLS and CDR2 YYNGEE. As DNA, the CDR3 is TGTGCCAGCACCCTAGAGGGGGGTCTGTCCACAGATACGCAGTATTTT. It translates to CASTLEGGLSTDTQYF.

This clonotype was observed at least ten times. The chain links TRBV20-1 to TRBJ1-1, with 7 positions matching TRBD1. Germline V lookup: CDR1 DFQATT, CDR2 SNEGSKA (reference sequence). V lost 3 bases, J lost 3 bases, and 4 bases stayed unmatched. This CDR3 has 13 residues. Written as DNA, the CDR3 is TGCAGTGCTAGTTGGGACAGACACACTGAAGCTTTCTTT. It specifies CSASWDRHTEAFF.